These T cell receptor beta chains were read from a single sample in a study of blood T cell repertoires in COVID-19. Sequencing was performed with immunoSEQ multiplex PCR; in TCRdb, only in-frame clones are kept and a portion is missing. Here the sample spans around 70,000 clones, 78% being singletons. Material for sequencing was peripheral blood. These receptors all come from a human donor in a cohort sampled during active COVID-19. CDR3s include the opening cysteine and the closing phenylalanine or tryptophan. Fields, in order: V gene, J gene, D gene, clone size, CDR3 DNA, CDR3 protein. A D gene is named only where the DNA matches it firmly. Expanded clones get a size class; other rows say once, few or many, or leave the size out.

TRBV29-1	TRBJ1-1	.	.	TGCAGCGTGAGGCGGGGCGCGTATAACACTGAAGCTTTCTTT	CSVRRGAYNTEAFF
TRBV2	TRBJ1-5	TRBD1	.	TGTGCCAGCAGCCTTAAGAGACAGGGATACAATCAGCCCCAGCATTTT	CASSLKRQGYNQPQHF
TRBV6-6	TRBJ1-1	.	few	TGTGCCAGCAGTTACTCGAGTATGGGCACACACACTGAAGCTTTCTTT	CASSYSSMGTHTEAFF
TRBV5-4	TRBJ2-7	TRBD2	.	TGTGCCAGCAGCACTGGGACTAGCGGGAGGACAACCTACGAGCAGTACTTC	CASSTGTSGRTTYEQYF
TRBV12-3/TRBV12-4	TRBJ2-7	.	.	TGTGCCAGCAGTTTCGGGGGAATCGAGCAGTACTTC	CASSFGGIEQYF
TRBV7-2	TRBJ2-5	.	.	TGTGCCAGCAGCTCCCTCCCCGGGACTGCCCAAGAGACCCAGTACTTC	CASSSLPGTAQETQYF
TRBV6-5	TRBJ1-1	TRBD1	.	TGTGCCAGCAGGACGGACAGGGTGAGAACTGAAGCTTTCTTT	CASRTDRVRTEAFF
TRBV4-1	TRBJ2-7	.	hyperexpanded	TGCGCCAGCAGCCAAATGTCTAGCAGCTCGGGCGAGCAGTACTTC	CASSQMSSSSGEQYF
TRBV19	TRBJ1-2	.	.	TGTGCCACAACCGGGAGATATGGCTACACCTTC	CATTGRYGYTF
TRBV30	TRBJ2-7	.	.	TGTGCCTGGGGCCCTTTCGACTCAACCGTCGAGCAGTACTTC	CAWGPFDSTVEQYF
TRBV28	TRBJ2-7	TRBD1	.	TGTGCCAGCACCCCTTTCAGGACAGGCGACTCCTACGAGCAGTACTTC	CASTPFRTGDSYEQYF
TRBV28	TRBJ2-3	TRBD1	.	TGTGCCAGCAGTTTAGTAGGACAGGGGGCCCTCACAGATACGCAGTATTTT	CASSLVGQGALTDTQYF
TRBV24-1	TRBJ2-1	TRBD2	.	TGTGCCACCAGCGAAGCGGGAACGGATGAGCAGTTCTTC	CATSEAGTDEQFF
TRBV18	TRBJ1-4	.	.	TGTGCCAGCTCAACTTATTTGGATGAAAAACTGTTTTTT	CASSTYLDEKLFF
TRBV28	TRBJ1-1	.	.	TGTGCCAGCAGTTTTGGACAAAAGAACACTGAAGCTTTCTTT	CASSFGQKNTEAFF
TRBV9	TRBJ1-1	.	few	TGTGCCAGCAGCGGCGGCTCCTTCAGCTCGAACACTGAAGCTTTCTTT	CASSGGSFSSNTEAFF
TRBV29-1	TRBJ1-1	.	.	TGCAGCGTTGGGGCAGGGTTGGGCACTGAAGCTTTCTTT	CSVGAGLGTEAFF
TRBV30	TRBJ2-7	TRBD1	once	TGTGCCTCGACAGGGTCCTACGAGCAGTACTTC	CASTGSYEQYF
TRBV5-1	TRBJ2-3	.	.	TGCGCCAGCAGCTTGCTGACAGATACGCAGTATTTT	CASSLLTDTQYF
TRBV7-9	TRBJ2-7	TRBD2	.	TGTGCCAGCAGCTCATCGACTAGCGACTACGAGCAGTACTTC	CASSSSTSDYEQYF
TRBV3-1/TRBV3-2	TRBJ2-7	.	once	TGTGCCAGCAGCCAAGATTTTACAGGCTGGGAGGACGAGCAGTACTTC	CASSQDFTGWEDEQYF
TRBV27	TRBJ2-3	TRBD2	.	TGTGCCAGCAGTCAACCGGAGACTAGCGGGGGGTACATAGATACGCAGTATTTT	CASSQPETSGGYIDTQYF
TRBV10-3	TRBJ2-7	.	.	TGTGCCATCAGTGAGTCGAACCAGTTTCGGGACGAGCAGTACTTC	CAISESNQFRDEQYF
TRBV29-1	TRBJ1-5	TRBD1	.	TGCAGCGTTGGACAGGGGGCTTATCAGCCCCAGCATTTT	CSVGQGAYQPQHF
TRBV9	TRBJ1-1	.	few	TGTGCCAGCAGCGTAGTTATGAACACTGAAGCTTTCTTT	CASSVVMNTEAFF
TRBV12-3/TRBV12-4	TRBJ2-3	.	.	TGTGCCAGCAGTCTTAATACGCAGTATTTT	CASSLNTQYF
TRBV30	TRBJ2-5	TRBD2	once	TGTGCCTGGAGTGTTGGACTAGGGGTTCACCAAGAGACCCAGTACTTC	CAWSVGLGVHQETQYF
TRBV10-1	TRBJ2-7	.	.	TGCGCCAGCAGTGAAGGGTCGGGAGCCTACGAGCAGTACTTC	CASSEGSGAYEQYF
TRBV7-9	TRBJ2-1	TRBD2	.	TGTGCCAGCAGCCGCGGGGGGGTACCCAATGAGCAGTTCTTC	CASSRGGVPNEQFF
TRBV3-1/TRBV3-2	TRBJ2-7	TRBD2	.	TGTGCCAGCAGCCAAGTGCTAGCGGGCCTGTCTCGCGAGCAGTACTTC	CASSQVLAGLSREQYF
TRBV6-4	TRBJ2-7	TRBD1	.	TGTGCCAGCAGCCGGACAGGGGTCGAGCAGTACTTC	CASSRTGVEQYF
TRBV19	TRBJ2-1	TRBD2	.	TGTGCCAGTAGTATGGGACTAGCGAATGAGCAGTTCTTC	CASSMGLANEQFF
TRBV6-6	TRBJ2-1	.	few	TGTGCCAGCAGTTTAGCGACTCCCTCCTACAATGAGCAGTTCTTC	CASSLATPSYNEQFF
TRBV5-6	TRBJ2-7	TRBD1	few	TGTGCCAGCAGCGTTGGGACAGGCTCCTACGAGCAGTACTTC	CASSVGTGSYEQYF
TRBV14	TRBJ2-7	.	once	TGTGCCAGCAGCCAGAACATGTACGAGCAGTACTTC	CASSQNMYEQYF
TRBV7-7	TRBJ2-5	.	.	TGTGCCAGCAGCTCGACAGGGGCGGGAGAAGAGACCCAGTACTTC	CASSSTGAGEETQYF
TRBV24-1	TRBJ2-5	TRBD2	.	TGTGCCACCAGTGATCGGATAGCGGGCGGCCCCCAAGAGACCCAGTACTTC	CATSDRIAGGPQETQYF
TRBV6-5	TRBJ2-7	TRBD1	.	TGTGCCAGCCGTAAGGGACAGGGCTCCGAGCAGTACTTC	CASRKGQGSEQYF
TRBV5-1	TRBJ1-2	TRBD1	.	TGCGCCAGCAGCGGAGACAGGGGCGCCAACTATGGCTACACCTTC	CASSGDRGANYGYTF
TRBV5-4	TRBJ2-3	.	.	TGTGCCAGCAGCTTGGGGCCAGGCGCCACAGATACGCAGTATTTT	CASSLGPGATDTQYF
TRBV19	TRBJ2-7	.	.	TGTGCCAGTAGTAATCTTGGGGCCGGGGGCGAGCAGTACTTC	CASSNLGAGGEQYF
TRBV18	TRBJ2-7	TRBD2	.	TGTGCCAGCTCACCAAGGTCTGGACTACGCGGGAGCGGTTCGGCCGAGCAGTACTTC	CASSPRSGLRGSGSAEQYF
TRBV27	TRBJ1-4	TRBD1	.	TGTGCCACTACGCCTTATCCCCGGGACAGGGGTAAGTCTAATGAAAAACTGTTTTTT	CATTPYPRDRGKSNEKLFF
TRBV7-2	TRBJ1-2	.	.	TGTGCCAGCAGCTCGATTCAGGGGTGGTATGGCTACACCTTC	CASSSIQGWYGYTF
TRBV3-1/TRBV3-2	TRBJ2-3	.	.	TGTGCCAGCAGCCACCGTACGACTAGATCAGATACGCAGTATTTT	CASSHRTTRSDTQYF
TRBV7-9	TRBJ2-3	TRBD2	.	TGTGCCAGCAGCCGGAGACTAGCGGGAGTGGGGGACACAGATACGCAGTATTTT	CASSRRLAGVGDTDTQYF